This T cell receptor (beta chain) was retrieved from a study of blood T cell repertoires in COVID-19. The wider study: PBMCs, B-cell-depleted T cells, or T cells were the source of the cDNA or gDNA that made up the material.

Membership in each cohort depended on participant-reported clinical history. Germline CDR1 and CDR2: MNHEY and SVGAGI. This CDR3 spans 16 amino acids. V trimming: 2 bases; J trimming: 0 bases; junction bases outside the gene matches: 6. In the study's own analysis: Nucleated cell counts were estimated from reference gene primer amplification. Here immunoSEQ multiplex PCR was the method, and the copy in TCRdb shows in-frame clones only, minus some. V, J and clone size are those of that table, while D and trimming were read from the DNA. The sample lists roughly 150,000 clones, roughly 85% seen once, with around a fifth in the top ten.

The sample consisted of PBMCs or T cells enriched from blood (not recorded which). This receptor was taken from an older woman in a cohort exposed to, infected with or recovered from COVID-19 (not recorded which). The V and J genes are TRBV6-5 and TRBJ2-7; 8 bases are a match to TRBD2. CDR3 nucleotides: TGTGCCAGCAGTTACAGCGGGAGAGGGGCCTCCTACGAGCAGTACTTC. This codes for CASSYSGRGASYEQYF.